Described below is a single T cell receptor beta chain sequence and its context. The protocol attached unique molecular identifiers to individual cDNA molecules. Each CDR3 protein gets one entry after TCRdb re-called the 5' RACE reads with MiXCR. The sample consists of about 25,000 distinct CDR3 sequences, about 4.5% of them appearing once. This record belongs to a study of early T cells in non-severe SARS-CoV-2 infection. Sequences were obtained from whole blood. This sequence originates from an adult who was a healthcare worker with PCR-confirmed SARS-CoV-2 infection or an uninfected control (not recorded which).

The CDR3 protein is CASSFPGGEQYF. The DNA of the CDR3 is TGTGCCAGCAGTTTCCCAGGGGGAGAGCAGTACTTC. J is TRBJ2-7 and V is TRBV27; TRBD1 matches 7 bases. The germline gives CDR1 MNHEY, CDR2 SMNVEV (reference sequence). There are 12 residues in the CDR3. Germline trimming cut 3 bases from V and 7 bases from J; bases unmatched to any gene: 3.